This TCR beta chain was observed in a study of cytomegalovirus exposure and HLA in healthy donors. The repertoire was sequenced with immunoSEQ multiplex PCR; TCRdb's copy has only in-frame clones and lacks some. The data show fewer than 80,000 clones, 96% seen once. Germline CDR1 and CDR2: MRHNA and SNTAGT. The V and J ends lost 2 bases and 4 bases, in that order; junction bases with no gene match: 5. The CDR3 is made up of 15 amino acids. Sequencing was done on a sample of PBMCs. The J gene is TRBJ2-1, the V gene TRBV6-4; the match to TRBD2 covers 7 bases. The receptor was derived from a woman aged 18-29 years in good health and CMV-seropositive. The CDR3 bases are TGTGCCAGCAGTGACGGGGGGGGATGGTACAATGAGCAGTTCTTC. Translating it yields CASSDGGGWYNEQFF.